A single sample gave rise to the 26 T cell receptor beta chains below, sequenced in a study of shared clonotypes between healthy human individuals. Profiled with immunoSEQ multiplex PCR; TCRdb holds only in-frame clones, not every one. Of 800,000 to 1,200,000 clones listed, more than 75% are singletons. Sequencing input: memory CD4+ T cells from PBMCs. This sample's subset: CD45RA-negative fraction. The origin of the receptors is a man aged 18 to 30 in good health. Some clones in this sample may be carry-over from other donors' samples.

The chain is built from TRBV5-1 and TRBJ1-4; no reliable D call. Germline CDR1 SGHRS, CDR2 YFSETQ. CDR3 size: 14 residues. The V end lost 4 bases, the J end lost 8 bases, and 15 bases lay between the germline ends. CDR3 in DNA: TGCGCCAGCAGCGGAACCAGTCGGAGGGAAAAACTGTTTTTT. Its translation is CASSGTSRREKLFF. Together with reference TRBV5-1 and TRBJ1-4, the CDR3 gives the full variable domain: KAGVTQTPRYLIKTRGQQVTLSCSPISGHRSVSWYQQTPGQGLQFLFEYFSETQRNKGNFPGRFSGRQFSNSRSEMNVSTLELGDSALYLCASSGTSRREKLFFGSGTQLSVL.

The rearrangement joins TRBV6-1 to TRBJ2-7; 7 bases are shared with TRBD2. The V gene end was trimmed by 6 bases and the J gene end by 1 base; junction bases not matched to a gene: 3. Germline CDR1 is MNHNS and CDR2 is SASEGT. The CDR3 runs to 13 residues. Written as DNA, the CDR3 is TGTGCCAGCAGACTAGCGAGATCCTACGAGCAGTACTTC. This sequence encodes CASRLARSYEQYF.

V and J are TRBV10-3 and TRBJ2-7, with a possible D match to TRBD2 (5 bases). The V gene's germline CDR1 is ENHRY and CDR2 SYGVKD. With 8 bases removed from V and 0 bases from J, the gap between germline ends came to 14 bases. The CDR3 spans 14 residues. CDR3 amino acids: CAIREAASSYEQYF. Here the CDR3 DNA reads TGTGCCATCCGGGAAGCGGCCTCCTCCTACGAGCAGTACTTC.

The J gene is TRBJ2-5, the V gene TRBV11-2; 11 bases fit TRBD2. This CDR3 is built from 18 residues. The trim removed 3 bases at V and 5 bases at J, leaving 14 bases unmatched. CDR1 is SGHAT, CDR2 FQNNGV, per germline. This CDR3 is CASSLKNRSGRAWETQYF. For the CDR3, the DNA is TGTGCCAGCAGCTTGAAAAATCGTAGCGGGAGGGCCTGGGAGACCCAGTACTTC.

V and J are TRBV6-5 and TRBJ2-1; no firm D call. Germline loops: CDR1 MNHEY, CDR2 SVGAGI. CDR3 size: 16 residues. Trimming shortened V by 0 bases and J by 8 bases, and 17 bases separated the two germline ends. The CDR3 reads CASSYSGLREVDEQFF. As DNA, the CDR3 is TGTGCCAGCAGTTACTCGGGTTTGCGAGAAGTGGATGAGCAGTTCTTC.

This clone was seen a few times. This CDR3 is CASSSRENRDGEKLFF. DNA for the CDR3: TGTGCCAGCAGCTCAAGGGAGAACAGGGATGGTGAAAAACTGTTTTTT. V and J are TRBV5-5 and TRBJ1-4; D is perhaps TRBD1 (6 bases). V lost 3 bases and J 7 bases, leaving 19 bases between the germline ends. This CDR3 spans 16 amino acids. CDR1 and CDR2 (germline): SGHKS, YYEKEE (reference sequence). The full variable domain, its missing parts supplied by reference TRBV5-5 and TRBJ1-4, is DAGVTQSPTHLIKTRGQQVTLRCSPISGHKSVSWYQQVLGQGPQFIFQYYEKEERGRGNFPDRFSARQFPNYSSELNVNALLLGDSALYLCASSSRENRDGEKLFFGSGTQLSVL.

On this clone: Other nucleotide sequences from this sample produce the same CDR3. This chain links TRBV20-1 with TRBJ2-7; D not certain. Trimming shortened V by 3 bases and J by 5 bases, and 8 bases separated the two germline ends. Germline V CDR1 and CDR2: DFQATT, SNEGSKA (reference sequence). This CDR3 has 11 residues. The CDR3 region is CSASGRNEQYF. CDR3 nucleotides: TGCAGTGCTAGTGGCAGAAACGAGCAGTACTTC.

The chain combines TRBV6-5 with TRBJ2-1; D ambiguous. CDR1 is MNHEY and CDR2 is SVGAGI in the germline V gene. The CDR3 has 11 amino acids. Trimming took 6 bases from V and 9 from J, leaving 9 bases between them. The CDR3 coding sequence is TGTGCCAGCAGCCGGGCGGCTGAGCAGTTCTTC. It encodes CASSRAAEQFF.

J is TRBJ1-1 and V is TRBV6-6; D is undetermined. Trimming pared 6 bases from V and 1 base from J, leaving 12 bases between. The CDR3 spans 14 residues. Looked up from germline, CDR1 is MNHNY and CDR2 is SVGAGI (reference sequence). CDR3 sequence: CASSSHQKNTEAFF. As DNA, the CDR3 is TGTGCCAGCAGCTCTCACCAGAAGAACACTGAAGCTTTCTTT.

Worth noting for this clone: The sample contains more than one DNA sequence encoding this CDR3. The chain recombines TRBV28 with TRBJ2-1; 10 bases line up with TRBD2. CDR3 length: 16 amino acids. V was clipped by 6 bases and J by 0 bases; unmatched bases: 5. Germline values: CDR1 MDHEN, CDR2 SYDVKM. CDR3 in DNA: TGTGCCAGCAGGGGACTAGCGCCGAGCTCCTACAATGAGCAGTTCTTC. Translating gives CASRGLAPSSYNEQFF.

This chain uses TRBV7-9 with TRBJ1-2, with TRBD1 matching over 11 bases. Germline CDR1 and CDR2: SEHNR and FQNEAQ (reference sequence). This CDR3 has 15 residues. V trimming: 6 bases; J trimming: 3 bases; junction bases outside the gene matches: 6. CDR3 in DNA: TGTGCCAGCAGTTTGGGGACAGGGGGGTACTATGGCTACACCTTC. This translates into CASSLGTGGYYGYTF.

Concerning this clone: One base away lies a much larger clone, so this may be a sequencing read error. Other nucleotide sequences in the sample specify the same CDR3. V is TRBV11-1 and J is TRBJ2-5; D unclear. The ends were cut back, 1 base at V and 5 bases at J, with 5 bases in the middle. Per the germline V gene, CDR1 is SGHAT and CDR2 is FQDESV (reference sequence). The CDR3 extends over 12 amino acids. The CDR3 is CASSLVRETQYF. CDR3 nucleotide sequence: TGTGCCAGCAGCTTAGTAAGGGAGACCCAGTACTTC.

The chain carries TRBV5-4 and TRBJ2-1; TRBD2 matches at 8 bases. V trimming: 1 base; J trimming: 7 bases; junction bases outside the gene matches: 1. Germline values: CDR1 SGHNT, CDR2 YYREEE (reference sequence). The CDR3 spans 13 residues. CDR3 protein: CASSLREGNEQFF. The DNA of the CDR3 is TGTGCCAGCAGCTTGCGGGAGGGGAATGAGCAGTTCTTC.

V gene TRBV11-2 combines with J gene TRBJ1-2; tentatively, D is TRBD1 (6 bases). This CDR3 has 16 amino acids. Germline values: CDR1 SGHAT, CDR2 FQNNGV. V lost 5 bases and J lost 8, with 24 bases in between. CDR3 bases: TGTGCCAGCAGCCCCGATCATTTATCGGGGGCAAGAGGCTACACCTTC. This codes for CASSPDHLSGARGYTF.

The chain joins TRBV7-8 to TRBJ2-7, with D hard to call. V was clipped by 2 bases and J by 1 base, with 9 bases between them. The CDR3 is 14 amino acids. Germline loops: CDR1 SGHVS, CDR2 FQNEAQ. The CDR3 nucleotides read TGTGCCAGCAGCTTACTTGAGGTATCCTACGAGCAGTACTTC. Its protein product is CASSLLEVSYEQYF. The whole variable domain, filled in from reference TRBV7-8 and TRBJ2-7, reads GAGVSQSPRYKVAKRGQDVALRCDPISGHVSLFWYQQALGQGPEFLTYFQNEAQLDKSGLPSDRFFAERPEGSVSTLKIQRTQQEDSAVYLCASSLLEVSYEQYFGPGTRLTVT.

The chain recombines TRBV2 with TRBJ2-3; TRBD2 is a possible D gene (6 bases). Trimming removed 3 bases at V and 1 base at J, with 17 bases between. The CDR3 totals 17 residues. CDR1 is SNHLY and CDR2 is FYNNEI in the germline V gene. CDR3 region: CASSDEGGTRGTDTQYF. The DNA for the CDR3 is TGTGCCAGCAGTGATGAGGGCGGGACGAGAGGCACAGATACGCAGTATTTT.

This clone was picked up a small number of times. This chain uses TRBV6-8 with TRBJ2-5; maybe TRBD2 (5 bases). Trimming removed 8 bases from V and 3 bases from J, with 7 bases in between. The CDR3 spans 11 residues. Germline V lookup: CDR1 MNHGY, CDR2 SAAAGT. The chain's CDR3 is CASWRKETQYF. In DNA, the CDR3 is TGTGCCAGCTGGAGGAAAGAGACCCAGTACTTC.

The chain links TRBV10-3 to TRBJ2-1, with D possibly TRBD2 on 6 matching bases. The V gene lost 3 bases and the J gene lost 8 bases, with 17 bases spanning the gap. The CDR3 loop spans 15 amino acids. Germline CDR1 reads ENHRY; CDR2 reads SYGVKD. The CDR3 loop is CAISDRGSYVHEQFF. As DNA, the CDR3 is TGTGCCATCAGTGATCGGGGGAGTTATGTCCATGAGCAGTTCTTC.

The rearrangement joins TRBV2 to TRBJ2-2; the D call may be TRBD1 or TRBD2 (6 bases each). The CDR3 is made up of 15 amino acids. CDR1 and CDR2 (germline): SNHLY, FYNNEI. The V end was cut by 8 bases, the J end by 6 bases, with 19 bases between. This chain's CDR3 is CASGFVVGGAGELFF. The CDR3 coding sequence is TGTGCCAGCGGGTTTGTGGTGGGGGGCGCCGGGGAGCTGTTTTTT.

The chain joins TRBV5-1 to TRBJ2-7; the match to TRBD1 covers 9 bases. CDR3 size: 15 residues. V was clipped by 1 base and J by 2 bases; unmatched bases: 4. The germline CDR1 and CDR2 sequences are SGHRS and YFSETQ. CDR3 DNA sequence: TGCGCCAGCAGCTTGCCTCGGACAGGGGCCTACGAGCAGTACTTC. It translates to CASSLPRTGAYEQYF. The full variable domain, in which reference TRBV5-1 and TRBJ2-7 provide the parts outside the CDR3, is KAGVTQTPRYLIKTRGQQVTLSCSPISGHRSVSWYQQTPGQGLQFLFEYFSETQRNKGNFPGRFSGRQFSNSRSEMNVSTLELGDSALYLCASSLPRTGAYEQYFGPGTRLTVT.

This clone was counted many times. The rearrangement links TRBV2 to TRBJ1-1, with D possibly matching TRBD1 (6 bases). Germline assignment: CDR1 SNHLY and CDR2 FYNNEI. The CDR3 consists of 15 residues. Trimming took off 5 bases at V and 1 base at J, with 14 bases between the two ends. CDR3 protein: CASSYQQGSNTEAFF. The CDR3 DNA follows: TGTGCCAGCAGTTATCAGCAGGGGTCGAACACTGAAGCTTTCTTT.

The table lists this clone with a count of one. The chain combines TRBV10-3 with TRBJ2-7; D is undetermined. V lost 8 bases to trimming and J lost 2 bases, with 10 bases between them. The CDR3 consists of 12 residues. Germline CDR1 reads ENHRY; CDR2 reads SYGVKD. The DNA of the CDR3 is TGTGCCATCCTGACCGAGACCTACGAGCAGTACTTC. This codes for CAILTETYEQYF.

The genes are TRBV29-1 and TRBJ1-3; no firm D call. V shed 6 bases and J shed 0 bases, with 9 bases lying between them. CDR3 length: 13 residues. Germline V CDR1 and CDR2: SQVTM, ANQGSEA. In DNA, the CDR3 is TGCAGCGTCGCAATAAACTCTGGAAACACCATATATTTT. Its translation is CSVAINSGNTIYF.

The genes are TRBV7-8 and TRBJ2-7; no reliable D call. Germline CDR1 reads SGHVS; CDR2 reads FQNEAQ. There are 11 residues in the CDR3. Trimming took off 6 bases at V and 7 bases at J, with 10 bases between the two ends. DNA of the CDR3: TGTGCCAGCAGAGACACTTGGGAGCAGTACTTC. Residues: CASRDTWEQYF.

This sequence joins TRBV6-1 and TRBJ1-2; the D gene is possibly TRBD1 (5 bases). Germline CDR1 and CDR2: MNHNS and SASEGT. Trimming removed 3 bases from V and 8 bases from J, with 16 bases in between. The CDR3 runs 14 residues. CDR3: CASSDKGRGNGYTF. The CDR3 DNA is TGTGCCAGCAGTGACAAGGGGAGGGGAAACGGCTACACCTTC.

This clone was seen more than once but under ten times. The same CDR3 can be traced to other DNA sequences in this sample. The rearrangement links TRBV7-3 to TRBJ2-2; tentative D call: TRBD2 (6 bases). Trimming pared 2 bases from V and 6 bases from J, leaving 7 bases between. This CDR3 is 13 amino acids long. From germline, CDR1 is SGHTA and CDR2 FQGTGA. The CDR3 nucleotides read TGTGCCAGCAGCTTACGACTAGCCGGGGAGCTGTTTTTT. Its protein product is CASSLRLAGELFF.